These T cell receptor beta chains were read from a single sample in a study of blood T cell repertoires in COVID-19. Data came from immunoSEQ multiplex PCR; TCRdb stores just in-frame clones and leaves some out. The profile shows around 250,000 clones, roughly 90% of them singletons. Source material: peripheral blood. The source of these receptors is a man aged 25 to 45 who had recovered from COVID-19. Both conserved end residues are part of each CDR3. A D gene is named only where the DNA matches it firmly. The size field is filled for only some rows; it gives once, few, many or a size class.

>13|NA|TRBV5-4|TRBJ2-7|NA
TGTGCCAGCAGGCCGAGGAGCTCCTACGAGCAGTACTTC
CASRPRSSYEQYF
>15|NA|TRBV7-2|TRBJ1-3|TRBD1
TGTGCCAGCAGATACGCTACAGGGGCTGGAAACACCATATATTTT
CASRYATGAGNTIYF
>14|NA|TRBV19|TRBJ2-7|TRBD1
TGTGCCAGTAGTTTAACAGGGGGAGACTACGAGCAGTACTTC
CASSLTGGDYEQYF
>13|NA|TRBV6-5|TRBJ2-5|NA
TGTGCCAGCAGTACACGACAGAAAGAGACCCAGTACTTC
CASSTRQKETQYF
>13|NA|TRBV12-3/TRBV12-4|TRBJ1-5|NA
TGTGCCAGCAGTTTAAACAGTTATCAGCCCCAGCATTTT
CASSLNSYQPQHF
>11|NA|TRBV5-6|TRBJ2-7|NA
TGTGCCAGCAGCTACGGAGGGGAGCAGTACTTC
CASSYGGEQYF
>15|medium-sized|TRBV5-4|TRBJ1-5|NA
TGTGCCAGTTCAAAGGCCCCAGGGAGCAATCAGCCCCAGCATTTT
CASSKAPGSNQPQHF
>18|NA|TRBV24-1|TRBJ2-7|NA
TGTGCCACCAGTGATTTGTTAACAGGTATCGGTGAACTTTACGAGCAGTACTTC
CATSDLLTGIGELYEQYF
>13|NA|TRBV29-1|TRBJ1-1|TRBD1
TGCAGCGACAGGGGAGTCGGGAACACTGAAGCTTTCTTT
CSDRGVGNTEAFF
>15|few|TRBV3-1/TRBV3-2|TRBJ2-2|NA
TGTGCCAGCAGCCCAGGGGTGGGGAACACCGGGGAGCTGTTTTTT
CASSPGVGNTGELFF
>16|NA|TRBV15|TRBJ1-1|TRBD1
TGTGCCACCAGCAGGCATTACCTCAGGGGGAGCACTGAAGCTTTCTTT
CATSRHYLRGSTEAFF
>15|many|TRBV7-6|TRBJ2-2|TRBD2
TGTGCCAGCAGTAAAGATCAGCGGGGGGCCGGGGAGCTGTTTTTT
CASSKDQRGAGELFF
>14|NA|TRBV11-2|TRBJ1-3|NA
TGTGCCACCTTACGAGGTAGCTCTGGAAACACCATATATTTT
CATLRGSSGNTIYF
>15|NA|TRBV2|TRBJ1-1|NA
TGTGCCAGCAGTGTTCGGGGTGGGGAGAACACTGAAGCTTTCTTT
CASSVRGGENTEAFF
>15|NA|TRBV6-1|TRBJ1-4|NA
TGTGCCAGCAGTGACGGCCAGGGATTTCTTGAAAAACTGTTTTTT
CASSDGQGFLEKLFF
>13|NA|TRBV5-1|TRBJ2-7|NA
TGCGCCAGCAGCTTCGGGGACTCCTACGAGCAGTACTTC
CASSFGDSYEQYF
>14|once|TRBV27|TRBJ1-1|NA
TGTGCCAGCAGCCGGTGGGGCGGACAAGGTGAAGCTTTCTTT
CASSRWGGQGEAFF
>17|NA|TRBV7-9|TRBJ2-3|NA
TGTGCCAGCAGCTTAGGAATTTACAGGCTAAGCACAGATACGCAGTATTTT
CASSLGIYRLSTDTQYF
>14|NA|TRBV7-6|TRBJ1-5|TRBD1
TGTGCCAGCAGCTTATCGACAGGGGATCAGCCCCAGCATTTT
CASSLSTGDQPQHF
>13|NA|TRBV11-2|TRBJ1-2|TRBD1
TGTGCCAGCAGCTTGGACAGGGGGCGCGGCTACACCTTC
CASSLDRGRGYTF
>15|once|TRBV4-3|TRBJ1-2|TRBD1
TGCGCCAGCAGCCAAAGTACAGGGGAATTCCATGGCTACACCTTC
CASSQSTGEFHGYTF
>15|few|TRBV7-8|TRBJ1-1|NA
TGTGCCAGCAGCTTAGACGCTGGCAGGGTGACTGAAGCTTTCTTT
CASSLDAGRVTEAFF
>15|NA|TRBV7-8|TRBJ2-7|TRBD1
TGTGCCAGCAGCTTAGTCGGGACAGTCCACTACGAGCAGTACTTC
CASSLVGTVHYEQYF
>14|NA|TRBV3-1/TRBV3-2|TRBJ2-5|TRBD2
TGTGCCAGCAGCCTGACTAGCGGGGGAGAGACCCAGTACTTC
CASSLTSGGETQYF
>12|once|TRBV18|TRBJ2-3|TRBD2
TGTGCCAGCTCTGCGCGGGGGGATACGCAGTATTTT
CASSARGDTQYF
>15|NA|TRBV3-1/TRBV3-2|TRBJ1-3|NA
TGTGCCAGCAGCTTTGCAGGCACCTCTGGAAACACCATATATTTT
CASSFAGTSGNTIYF
>15|few|TRBV27|TRBJ2-2|NA
TGTGCCAGCAGTTTACCCAGGTTTGGAACCGGGGAGCTGTTTTTT
CASSLPRFGTGELFF
>16|NA|TRBV18|TRBJ2-7|TRBD2
TGTGCCAGCTCACCAACTAGCGGGGGACTAGACTACGAGCAGTACTTC
CASSPTSGGLDYEQYF